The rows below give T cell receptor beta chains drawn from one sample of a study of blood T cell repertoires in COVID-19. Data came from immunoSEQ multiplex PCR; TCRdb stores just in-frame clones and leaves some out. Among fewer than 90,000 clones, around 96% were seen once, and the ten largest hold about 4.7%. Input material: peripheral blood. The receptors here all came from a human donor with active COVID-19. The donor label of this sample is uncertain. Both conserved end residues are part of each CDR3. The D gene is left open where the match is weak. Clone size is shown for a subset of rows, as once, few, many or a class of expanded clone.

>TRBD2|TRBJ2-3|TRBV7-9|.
CASSQLAATSTDTQYF
TGTGCCAGCAGTCAACTAGCGGCAACTAGCACAGATACGCAGTATTTT
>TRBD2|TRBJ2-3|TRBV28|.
CASSFEVWRREGRGITDTQYF
TGTGCCAGCAGTTTTGAAGTATGGCGGCGGGAGGGCCGGGGTATCACAGATACGCAGTATTTT
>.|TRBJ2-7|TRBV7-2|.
CASSLVGEQYF
TGTGCCAGCAGCTTAGTCGGCGAGCAGTACTTC
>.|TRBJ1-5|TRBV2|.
CASSEGYREGQPQHF
TGTGCCAGCAGTGAAGGGTACAGGGAAGGACAGCCCCAGCATTTT
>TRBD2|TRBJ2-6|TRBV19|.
CASSILAGVGANVLTF
TGTGCCAGTAGTATCCTGGCGGGAGTTGGGGCCAACGTCCTGACTTTC
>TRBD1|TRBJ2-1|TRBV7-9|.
CASSWDSDKFF
TGTGCCAGCAGCTGGGACAGTGACAAGTTCTTC
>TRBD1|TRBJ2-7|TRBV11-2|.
CASSKGQGSYEQYF
TGTGCCAGCAGCAAGGGACAGGGGTCCTACGAGCAGTACTTC
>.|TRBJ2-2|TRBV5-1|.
CASSPSLTANTGELFF
TGCGCCAGCAGCCCTAGTTTAACCGCGAACACCGGGGAGCTGTTTTTT
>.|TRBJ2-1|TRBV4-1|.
CASSQDSVGYNEQFF
TGCGCCAGCAGCCAAGATAGCGTCGGCTACAATGAGCAGTTCTTC
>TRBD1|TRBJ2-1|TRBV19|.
CASSKTGGSYNEQFF
TGTGCCAGTAGTAAAACAGGGGGCTCCTACAATGAGCAGTTCTTC
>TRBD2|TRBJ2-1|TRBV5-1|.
CASSPSGGVSYNEQFF
TGCGCCAGCAGCCCTAGCGGGGGGGTTTCCTACAATGAGCAGTTCTTC
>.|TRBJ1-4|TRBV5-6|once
CASSLGVSNEKLFF
TGTGCCAGCAGCTTAGGGGTGTCTAATGAAAAACTGTTTTTT
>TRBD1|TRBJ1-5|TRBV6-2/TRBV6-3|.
CASSRDRGQPQHF
TGTGCCAGCAGTAGGGACAGAGGGCAGCCCCAGCATTTT
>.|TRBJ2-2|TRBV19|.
CASSPLTRRVGELFF
TGTGCCAGTAGTCCCCTTACTAGACGGGTCGGGGAGCTGTTTTTT
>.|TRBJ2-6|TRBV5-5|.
CASSLARGSGGTGANVLTF
TGTGCCAGCAGCTTGGCCCGGGGTTCAGGTGGAACTGGGGCCAACGTCCTGACTTTC
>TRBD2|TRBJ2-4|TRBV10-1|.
CASSEGLAGLAKNIQYF
TGCGCCAGCAGTGAGGGGCTAGCGGGACTAGCCAAAAACATTCAGTACTTC
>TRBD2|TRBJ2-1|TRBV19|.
CASSTPSGSAGEQFF
TGTGCCAGTAGTACCCCCAGCGGGAGTGCGGGTGAGCAGTTCTTC
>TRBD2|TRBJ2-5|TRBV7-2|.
CASGDRGREGETQYF
TGTGCCAGCGGGGACCGCGGGAGGGAAGGGGAGACCCAGTACTTC